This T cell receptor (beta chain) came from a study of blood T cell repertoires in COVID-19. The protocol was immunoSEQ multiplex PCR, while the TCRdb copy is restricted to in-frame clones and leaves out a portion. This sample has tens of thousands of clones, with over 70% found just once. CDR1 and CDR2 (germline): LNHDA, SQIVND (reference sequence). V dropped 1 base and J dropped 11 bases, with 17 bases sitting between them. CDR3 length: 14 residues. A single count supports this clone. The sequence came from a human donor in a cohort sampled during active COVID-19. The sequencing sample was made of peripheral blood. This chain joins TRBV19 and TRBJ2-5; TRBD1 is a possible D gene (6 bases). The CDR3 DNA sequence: TGTGCCAGTAGTATAGGGGGAGACAGGAATGTGCAGTACTTC. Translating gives CASSIGGDRNVQYF.